The 5 T cell receptor beta chains below were found in one sample sequenced in a study of regulatory T cells in long-lasting Graves disease. Time point meaning: newly diagnosed GD, antithyroid drugs for less than 3 months. Scientists built the TCR library using RNA that was extracted from PBMCs. Relying on iRepertoire HTBI primers and Arm-PCR of CDR3 regions, the team built TCR beta libraries. TCRdb itself ran the multiplex PCR reads through MiXCR, one entry per CDR3 protein. The table lists 400,000 to 450,000 distinct CDR3 sequences, around 17% of them singletons. The same data also contributed to another study, on T cells in Graves' hyperthyroidism and ophthalmopathy.

The source was peripheral blood mononuclear cells (PBMCs), collected at new diagnosis, from a patient treated with antithyroid drugs. These receptors were obtained from a woman aged 25-40 years with Graves disease.

This clonotype showed up many times. This chain uses TRBV5-5 with TRBJ2-5, with D uncertain. The CDR3 runs 14 residues. The germline gives CDR1 SGHKS, CDR2 YYEKEE (reference sequence). Trimming took 2 bases from V and 4 from J, leaving 12 bases between them. CDR3 coding DNA: TGTGCCAGCAGCTTAAGACCGCTAGGAGAGACCCAGTACTTC. It codes for CASSLRPLGETQYF.

This clonotype was observed many times. The chain combines TRBV12-3 or TRBV12-4 with TRBJ2-3; the D gene could be TRBD1 or TRBD2 (5 bases each). Trimming left V 2 bases short and J 15 bases short, with 18 bases between. The CDR3 is made up of 13 amino acids. CDR3 sequence reads: CASSLLWDDGLYF. CDR3 nucleotide sequence: TGTGCCAGCAGTTTACTCTGGGACGATGGTCTATATTTT.

This clonotype came up many times. This chain links TRBV9 with TRBJ2-1; D ambiguous. V lost 3 bases and J 3 bases, leaving 10 bases between the germline ends. CDR3 length equals 14 residues. Germline V gene lookup returns CDR1 SGDLS and CDR2 YYNGEE. CDR3: CASSARLDYNEQFF. The CDR3 DNA reads as TGTGCCAGCAGCGCCCGACTCGACTACAATGAGCAGTTCTTC.

The sample holds many counts of this clonotype. V is TRBV29-1 and J is TRBJ2-1, with TRBD2 identical over 7 bases. The CDR3 is 14 amino acids. Trimming took 5 bases from V and 5 from J; bases not matched to a gene: 9. Germline CDR1 reads SQVTM; CDR2 reads ANQGSEA. The CDR3 protein is CSVRGWEGHNEQFF. CDR3 in DNA: TGCAGCGTTCGGGGGTGGGAGGGGCACAATGAGCAGTTCTTC.

This clonotype was detected many times. This sequence joins TRBV20-1 and TRBJ2-7; D not resolved. The CDR3 is made up of 17 amino acids. CDR1 DFQATT and CDR2 SNEGSKA come from the germline V gene (reference sequence). V was cut by 3 bases and J by 7 bases, with 28 bases left in between. The CDR3 region is CSARKWKRAGRMREQYF. CDR3 DNA sequence: TGCAGTGCTAGGAAGTGGAAAAGGGCAGGTCGGATGAGGGAGCAGTACTTC.